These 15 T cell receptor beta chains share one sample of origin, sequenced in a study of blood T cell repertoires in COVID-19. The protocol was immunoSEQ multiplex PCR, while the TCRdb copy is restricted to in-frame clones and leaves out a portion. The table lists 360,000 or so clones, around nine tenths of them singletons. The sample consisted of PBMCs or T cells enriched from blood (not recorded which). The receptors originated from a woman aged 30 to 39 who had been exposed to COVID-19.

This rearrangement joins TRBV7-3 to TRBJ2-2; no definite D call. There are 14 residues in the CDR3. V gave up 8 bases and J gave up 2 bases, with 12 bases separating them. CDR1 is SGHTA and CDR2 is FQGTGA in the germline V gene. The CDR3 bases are TGTGCCAGCCACGATGAGCATAACACCGGGGAGCTGTTTTTT. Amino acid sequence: CASHDEHNTGELFF. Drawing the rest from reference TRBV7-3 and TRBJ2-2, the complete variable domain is GAGVSQTPSNKVTEKGKYVELRCDPISGHTALYWYRQSLGQGPEFLIYFQGTGAADDSGLPNDRFFAVRPEGSVSTLKIQRTERGDSAVYLCASHDEHNTGELFFGEGSRLTVL.

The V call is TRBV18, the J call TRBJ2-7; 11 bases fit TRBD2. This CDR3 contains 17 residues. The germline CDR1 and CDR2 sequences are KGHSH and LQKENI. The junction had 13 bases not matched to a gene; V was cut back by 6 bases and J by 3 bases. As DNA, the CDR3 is TGTGCCAGCTCCCCCAGGGTACTAGCGGGAGAAGTCTACGAGCAGTACTTC. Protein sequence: CASSPRVLAGEVYEQYF.

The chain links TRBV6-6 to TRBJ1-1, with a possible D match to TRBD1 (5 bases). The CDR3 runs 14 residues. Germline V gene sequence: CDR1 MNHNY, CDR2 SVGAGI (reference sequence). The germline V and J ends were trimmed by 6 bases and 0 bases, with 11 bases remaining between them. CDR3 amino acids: CASSRDRVNTEAFF. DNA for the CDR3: TGTGCCAGCAGCAGGGATCGGGTGAACACTGAAGCTTTCTTT.

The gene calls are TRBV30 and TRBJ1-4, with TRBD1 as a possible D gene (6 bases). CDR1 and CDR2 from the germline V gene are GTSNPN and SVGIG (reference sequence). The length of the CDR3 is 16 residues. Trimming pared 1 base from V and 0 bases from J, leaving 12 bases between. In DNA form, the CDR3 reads TGTGCCTGGAGTGGACCGGACAGTCCAACTAATGAAAAACTGTTTTTT. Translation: CAWSGPDSPTNEKLFF.

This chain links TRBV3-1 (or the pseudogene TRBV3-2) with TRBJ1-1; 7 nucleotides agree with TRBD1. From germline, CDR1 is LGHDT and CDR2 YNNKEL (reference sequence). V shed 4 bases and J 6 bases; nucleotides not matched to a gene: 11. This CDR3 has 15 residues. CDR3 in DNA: TGTGCCAGCAGCCCTCGACTAGACAGGGCCGCTGAAGCTTTCTTT. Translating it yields CASSPRLDRAAEAFF.

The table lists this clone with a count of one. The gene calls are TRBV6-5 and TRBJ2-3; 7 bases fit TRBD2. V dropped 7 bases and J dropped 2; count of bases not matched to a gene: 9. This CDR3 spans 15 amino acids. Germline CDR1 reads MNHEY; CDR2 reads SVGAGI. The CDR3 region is CASTGGTAHTDTQYF. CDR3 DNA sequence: TGTGCCAGCACCGGGGGGACTGCGCACACAGATACGCAGTATTTT.

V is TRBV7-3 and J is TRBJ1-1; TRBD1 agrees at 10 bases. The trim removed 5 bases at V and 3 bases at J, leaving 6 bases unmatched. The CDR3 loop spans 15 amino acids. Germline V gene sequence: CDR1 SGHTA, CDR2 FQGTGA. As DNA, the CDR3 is TGTGCCAGCAGCGCCCGGACAGGGGGGGACACTGAAGCTTTCTTT. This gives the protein CASSARTGGDTEAFF.

The CDR3 protein is CASSLGARKNTEAFF. DNA for the CDR3: TGTGCCAGCAGCTTAGGTGCCAGAAAAAACACTGAAGCTTTCTTT. The chain couples TRBV7-8 to TRBJ1-1; no definite D call. Germline V gene lookup returns CDR1 SGHVS and CDR2 FQNEAQ. The CDR3 totals 15 residues. Trimming took 1 base from V and 2 from J, leaving 11 bases between them. Combining the CDR3 with reference TRBV7-8 and TRBJ1-1 gives the whole variable domain GAGVSQSPRYKVAKRGQDVALRCDPISGHVSLFWYQQALGQGPEFLTYFQNEAQLDKSGLPSDRFFAERPEGSVSTLKIQRTQQEDSAVYLCASSLGARKNTEAFFGQGTRLTVV.

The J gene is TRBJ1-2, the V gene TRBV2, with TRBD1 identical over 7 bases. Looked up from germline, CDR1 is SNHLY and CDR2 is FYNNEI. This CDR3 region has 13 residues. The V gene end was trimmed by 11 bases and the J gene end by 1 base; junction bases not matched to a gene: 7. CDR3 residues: CAGKGQINYGYTF. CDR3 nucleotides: TGTGCCGGAAAGGGACAGATTAACTATGGCTACACCTTC.

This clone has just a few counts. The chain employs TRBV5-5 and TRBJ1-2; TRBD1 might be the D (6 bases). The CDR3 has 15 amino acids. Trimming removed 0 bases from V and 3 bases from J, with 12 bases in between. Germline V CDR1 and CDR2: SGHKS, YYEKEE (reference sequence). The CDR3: CASSLDPTGYYGYTF. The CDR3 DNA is TGTGCCAGCAGCTTGGACCCCACAGGGTACTATGGCTACACCTTC.

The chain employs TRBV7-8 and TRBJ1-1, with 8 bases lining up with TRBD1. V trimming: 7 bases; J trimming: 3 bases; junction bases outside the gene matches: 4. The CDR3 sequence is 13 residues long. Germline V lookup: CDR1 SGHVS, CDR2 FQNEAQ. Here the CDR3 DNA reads TGTGCCAGCACCGTACAGGGGGACACTGAAGCTTTCTTT. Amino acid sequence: CASTVQGDTEAFF. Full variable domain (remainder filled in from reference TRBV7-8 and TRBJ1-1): GAGVSQSPRYKVAKRGQDVALRCDPISGHVSLFWYQQALGQGPEFLTYFQNEAQLDKSGLPSDRFFAERPEGSVSTLKIQRTQQEDSAVYLCASTVQGDTEAFFGQGTRLTVV.

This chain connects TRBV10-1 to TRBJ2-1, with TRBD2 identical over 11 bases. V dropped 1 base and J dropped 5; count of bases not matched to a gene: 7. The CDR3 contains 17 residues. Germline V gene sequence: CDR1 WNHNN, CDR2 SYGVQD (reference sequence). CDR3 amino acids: CASSEFKGTSGNNEQFF. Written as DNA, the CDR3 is TGCGCCAGCAGTGAGTTTAAGGGGACTAGCGGAAACAATGAGCAGTTCTTC.

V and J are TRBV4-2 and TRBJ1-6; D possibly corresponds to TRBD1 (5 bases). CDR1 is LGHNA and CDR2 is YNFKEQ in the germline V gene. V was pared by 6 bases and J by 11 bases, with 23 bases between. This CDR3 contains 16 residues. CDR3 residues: CASRPESGDSVTPLHF. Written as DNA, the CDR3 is TGTGCCAGCAGACCTGAATCGGGGGACTCCGTGACACCCCTCCACTTT.

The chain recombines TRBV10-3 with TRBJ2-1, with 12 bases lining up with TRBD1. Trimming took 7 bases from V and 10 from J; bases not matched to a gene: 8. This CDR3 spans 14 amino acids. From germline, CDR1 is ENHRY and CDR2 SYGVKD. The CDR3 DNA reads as TGTGCCATCACCCCGGGACAGGGGGCGTGGGAGCAGTTCTTC. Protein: CAITPGQGAWEQFF.

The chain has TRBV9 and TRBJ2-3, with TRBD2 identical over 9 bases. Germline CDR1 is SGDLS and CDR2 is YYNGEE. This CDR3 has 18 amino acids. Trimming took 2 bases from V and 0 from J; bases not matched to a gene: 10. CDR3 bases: TGTGCCAGCAGCGTCCTAGCGGGGCGCCAGGCTAGCACAGATACGCAGTATTTT. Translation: CASSVLAGRQASTDTQYF.